This entry lists 20 T cell receptor beta chains sequenced from one sample in a study of T cell changes during pregnancy in multiple sclerosis. Libraries were prepared by immunoSEQ multiplex PCR; TCRdb keeps only in-frame clonotypes and omits some of them. This table holds about 18,000 clones, about 88% found once. The input for sequencing was CD4+ T cells from peripheral blood mononuclear cells, taken in the first trimester of pregnancy. The receptors shown here come from a female donor in good health, enrolled as a control in a pregnancy study.

This sequence joins TRBV4-1 and TRBJ1-2; D might be TRBD1 (6 bases). Germline CDR1 MGHRA, CDR2 YSYEKL. CDR3 length: 14 residues. V lost 1 base, J lost 4 bases, and 10 bases lay in between. The chain's CDR3 is CASSQAPTGYGYTF. For the CDR3, the DNA is TGCGCCAGCAGCCAAGCCCCGACAGGCTATGGCTACACCTTC.

V usage is TRBV4-3 and J usage is TRBJ2-3; D is possibly TRBD1 (6 bases). This CDR3 spans 15 amino acids. The V gene lost 0 bases and the J gene lost 2 bases, with 9 bases spanning the gap. Germline V gives CDR1 LGHNA, CDR2 YSLEER. For the CDR3, the DNA is TGCGCCAGCAGCCAAGACGCAGGGGCCACAGATACGCAGTATTTT. Protein product: CASSQDAGATDTQYF.

This chain uses TRBV18 with TRBJ2-7; 8 bases line up with TRBD1. Germline loops: CDR1 KGHSH, CDR2 LQKENI. The trim removed 3 bases at V and 7 bases at J, leaving 5 bases unmatched. This CDR3 is 13 amino acids long. CDR3 residues: CASSPIRGQEQYF. In nucleotides, the CDR3 is TGTGCCAGCTCACCCATCAGGGGGCAGGAGCAGTACTTC.

The chain employs TRBV5-1 and TRBJ2-7; 8 nucleotides align to TRBD1. The V segment lost 1 base and the J segment 2 bases; nucleotides outside the gene matches: 2. Germline V gene lookup returns CDR1 SGHRS and CDR2 YFSETQ. The length of the CDR3 is 14 residues. The CDR3 loop is CASSLTGGPYEQYF. The CDR3 DNA sequence: TGCGCCAGCAGCTTGACAGGGGGTCCCTACGAGCAGTACTTC. Variable domain in full (rest from reference TRBV5-1 and TRBJ2-7): KAGVTQTPRYLIKTRGQQVTLSCSPISGHRSVSWYQQTPGQGLQFLFEYFSETQRNKGNFPGRFSGRQFSNSRSEMNVSTLELGDSALYLCASSLTGGPYEQYFGPGTRLTVT.

The gene calls are TRBV18 and TRBJ2-1; 15 bases align to TRBD2. J lost 3 bases, V lost 4 bases, and 4 bases had no gene match. In germline, CDR1 is KGHSH, CDR2 LQKENI. This CDR3 has 17 amino acids. CDR3 in amino acids: CASSLGLAGGLYNEQFF. Here the CDR3 DNA reads TGTGCCAGCTCACTGGGACTAGCGGGAGGCCTCTACAATGAGCAGTTCTTC.

In regard to this clone: One end of the junction fails to match germline, which may point to a read error. The rearrangement joins TRBV6-5 to TRBJ1-1; D possibly corresponds to TRBD1 (6 bases). The germline V gene encodes CDR1 MNHEY and CDR2 SVGAGI. This CDR3 spans 11 amino acids. CDR3: CASQGRGGHNF. In DNA form, the CDR3 reads TGTGCCAGCCAGGGCAGGGGTGGCCATAACTTT.

The rearrangement uses TRBV2 and TRBJ1-1; TRBD1 aligns across 7 bases. This CDR3 has 16 amino acids. In germline, CDR1 is SNHLY, CDR2 FYNNEI. The V gene end was trimmed by 3 bases and the J gene end by 0 bases; junction bases not matched to a gene: 7. CDR3 region: CASSERSGGMNTEAFF. CDR3 DNA: TGTGCCAGCAGTGAGCGGTCAGGGGGAATGAACACTGAAGCTTTCTTT.

This chain connects TRBV6-5 to TRBJ1-4; 8 nucleotides line up with TRBD1. From germline, CDR1 is MNHEY and CDR2 SVGAGI. The CDR3 is 14 residues long. V shed 6 bases and J 5 bases; nucleotides not matched to a gene: 5. CDR3 protein: CASRNTGGNEKLFF. In DNA form, the CDR3 reads TGTGCCAGCAGAAACACAGGGGGGAATGAAAAACTGTTTTTT.

The chain combines TRBV27 with TRBJ1-1; D is unclear. Trimming took 5 bases from V and 2 from J, leaving 15 bases between them. Germline lookup yields CDR1 MNHEY and CDR2 SMNVEV (reference sequence). The CDR3 consists of 15 residues. The CDR3, as DNA: TGTGCCAGCAGTCGGGGAGGAGGGATAAACACTGAAGCTTTCTTT. It yields the protein CASSRGGGINTEAFF.

The chain couples TRBV18 to TRBJ2-7; 7 bases map to TRBD1. Trimming removed 3 bases from V and 4 bases from J; junction bases left unmatched: 6. CDR3 size: 14 residues. In germline, CDR1 is KGHSH, CDR2 LQKENI. CDR3 coding DNA: TGTGCCAGCTCACCTCCGGGACAGAGATACGAGCAGTACTTC. Its translation is CASSPPGQRYEQYF.

V is TRBV29-1 and J is TRBJ1-3, with D possibly being TRBD1 (5 bases). In germline, CDR1 is SQVTM, CDR2 ANQGSEA. This CDR3 contains 14 residues. The V end lost 6 bases, the J end lost 0 bases, and 12 bases lay between the germline ends. CDR3 in DNA: TGCAGCGTAGGTCTGGGGCACTCTGGAAACACCATATATTTT. Translated: CSVGLGHSGNTIYF.

The J gene is TRBJ2-5, the V gene TRBV6-6; D call uncertain. The CDR3 is made up of 15 amino acids. Trimming removed 6 bases from V and 4 bases from J, with 18 bases in between. The germline gives CDR1 MNHNY, CDR2 SVGAGI (reference sequence). This CDR3 is CASRFYPGSRETQYF. The CDR3 coding sequence is TGTGCCAGCAGATTCTACCCGGGTAGCAGAGAGACCCAGTACTTC.

V usage is TRBV29-1 and J usage is TRBJ1-1; D is ambiguous. V lost 4 bases to trimming and J lost 3 bases, with 12 bases between them. CDR1 and CDR2 (germline): SQVTM, ANQGSEA. CDR3 length: 13 residues. CDR3 protein: CSVGNSPYTEAFF. The CDR3 DNA reads as TGCAGCGTTGGAAACAGCCCGTACACTGAAGCTTTCTTT.

The chain joins TRBV7-2 to TRBJ1-2; TRBD1 agrees at 9 bases. This CDR3 comprises 16 residues. With V trimmed by 3 bases and J by 7 bases, 12 bases remained unmatched. CDR1 and CDR2 from the germline V gene are SGHTA and FQGNSA. In DNA form, the CDR3 reads TGTGCCAGCAGCTTGGATGCCGGGACAGGGAATCGTGGCTACACCTTC. This sequence encodes CASSLDAGTGNRGYTF.

The V and J genes are TRBV10-3 and TRBJ1-1; maybe TRBD1 (5 bases). The CDR3 is 13 residues long. Germline V gives CDR1 ENHRY, CDR2 SYGVKD. V lost 7 bases, J lost 5 bases, and 14 bases lay in between. CDR3 bases: TGTGCCATCAAATCCGGGGAGGGGACTGAAGCTTTCTTT. Translated, it gives CAIKSGEGTEAFF.

J is TRBJ2-5 and V is TRBV19; 8 nucleotides line up with TRBD1. The J call could be wrong; TRBJ2-7 is a better fit for the DNA end. The germline V gene has CDR1 LNHDA and CDR2 SQIVND (reference sequence). The CDR3 loop spans 16 amino acids. DNA for the CDR3: TGTGCCAGTAGTATCGGACAGGGTGAACCCTCCTACGAGCAGTACTTC. This sequence encodes CASSIGQGEPSYEQYF.

The genes are TRBV27 and TRBJ1-2; possible D gene TRBD1, 5 bases. CDR1 is MNHEY, CDR2 SMNVEV, per germline (reference sequence). V lost 2 bases and J lost 8, with 12 bases in between. This CDR3 has 13 residues. The CDR3 spells CASSLGTGRGYTF. The CDR3 nucleotides read TGTGCCAGCAGTTTAGGTACAGGTAGGGGCTACACCTTC.

The chain employs TRBV29-1 and TRBJ2-7, with TRBD1 identical over 11 bases. The CDR3 totals 16 residues. V trimming: 5 bases; J trimming: 9 bases; junction bases outside the gene matches: 18. CDR1 is SQVTM, CDR2 ANQGSEA, per germline. The DNA of the CDR3 is TGCAGCGTTACCGAAGGAGGGACAGGGGGACGCCGTGGGCAGTACTTC. Its translation: CSVTEGGTGGRRGQYF.

This clone showed up just once. This sequence joins TRBV29-1 and TRBJ2-3, with a possible D match to TRBD2 (5 bases). Germline CDR1 and CDR2: SQVTM and ANQGSEA. CDR3 length: 12 amino acids. Trimming stripped 5 bases from V and 6 bases from J, with 12 bases between. This chain's CDR3 is CSVRTSKDTQYF. Written as DNA, the CDR3 is TGCAGCGTTAGAACTAGTAAGGATACGCAGTATTTT.

The chain couples TRBV30 to TRBJ2-6, with no clear D. Trimming took 4 bases from V and 0 from J, leaving 10 bases between them. CDR1 and CDR2 from the germline V gene are GTSNPN and SVGIG (reference sequence). The CDR3 spans 15 residues. CDR3 residues: CAWIPSFSGANVLTF. The CDR3 DNA reads as TGTGCCTGGATTCCGTCTTTCTCTGGGGCCAACGTCCTGACTTTC.